The sequence of this T cell receptor (beta chain) was determined in a study of T cell responses to AZD1222 COVID-19 vaccine (dated by TCRdb to about 2021). Study-level background: AZD1222 recipients given second doses at about 4 weeks or at about 12 weeks were pooled, since spike-specific TCR depth and breadth were not found to differ between the two schedules. TCR sequencing was performed for about 250 trial participants, of whom roughly 200 were given two doses of AZD1222 and around 26 were given two doses of MenACWY control vaccine. Trial participants were enrolled into age subgroups of 18-55, 56-69 and 70-plus years, which contained 148, 28 and 57 TCR-sequenced participants, respectively. The paper as a whole reports these results and caveats: Participants were mostly white British and included more females than males, and it was suggested by the authors that clonal diversity may have been underestimated. Nearly half of unique spike-specific TCRs reportedly recognized epitopes outside regions mutated in the B.1.351 and B.1.1.7 variants. The whole spike protein was spanned by vaccine-associated CD4 TCRs, and dominant responses were seen in regions 160-218 and 743-854. Conclusions about previously exposed vaccinees are limited, since just six or seven AZD1222 recipients were seropositive for SARS-CoV-2 at baseline. In the small 56-69-year group, the increase in depth fell short of significance, most likely because of low power. After two AZD1222 doses, spike-specific TCR breadth and depth were significantly higher than at day 0 and than in MenACWY recipients. Because no day 14 peak-response samples were available, repertoires were characterized only after the peak T cell response.

Explained via the paper, the time point label denotes: baseline before first vaccination. Samples from vaccinated people were obtained from the UK trials COV001 and COV002, which included a single-blind randomized controlled phase 2/3 trial of AZD1222 (ChAdOx1 nCoV-19) in healthy adults. For TCRbeta chain sequencing, PBMC samples were collected from trial participants at day 0 and at day 28 after the second dose. The CDR3 regions of human TCRbeta chains were analyzed by immunosequencing. In the authors' own workflow: Repertoire TCRs were checked for matches against a reference library of SARS-CoV-2-specific TCRs that had been generated using the MIRA antigen-specificity platform. Breadth meant the fraction of unique TCRs that were SARS-CoV-2-associated, whereas depth meant the fraction of total T cells that were SARS-CoV-2-associated. Using the MIRA data, each spike-specific TCR was mapped to the spike region that the TCR reacts to and placed in a CD4 or CD8 class. Log10-transformed breadth and depth values were compared by one-way ANOVA with Sidak's multiple comparisons tests. TCRdb took over this immuneACCESS table, retaining in-frame rearrangements with V and J assigned. Such tables are incomplete; in checked studies, under half of the missing clones stem from an unresolved V gene, and the remainder is unexplained. Clone size and V and J calls were adopted from that table, with D and trimming inferred from the DNA. Across this sample there are 90,000 to 120,000 clones, with approximately 91% seen only once. In total, the top ten clones hold around 20% of the sample.

Points on this clone: Its antigen is currently not known. Base-call qualities are not available, and no considerably larger clone is one nucleotide away.

V and J lose 7 bases and 7 bases, and a span of 20 bases separates them. Including cysteine and phenylalanine, the CDR3 has 15 amino acids. Only the CDR3 DNA is retained, 45 bases long and in frame from the first base. CDR1 and CDR2 were assigned from the germline V gene as MGHRA and YSYEKL. The chain is encoded by TRBV4-1 joined to TRBJ2-1, with TRBD2 perhaps the D gene, on 5 matching bases. Sequencing was performed on peripheral blood, taken on day 0 of AZD1222 vaccination. The sequence derives from an adult in good health. The DNA sequence reads TGCGCCAGCATTGATGTGTGGGAGCCGGGGAATGAGCAGTTCTTC. Its protein product is CASIDVWEPGNEQFF.